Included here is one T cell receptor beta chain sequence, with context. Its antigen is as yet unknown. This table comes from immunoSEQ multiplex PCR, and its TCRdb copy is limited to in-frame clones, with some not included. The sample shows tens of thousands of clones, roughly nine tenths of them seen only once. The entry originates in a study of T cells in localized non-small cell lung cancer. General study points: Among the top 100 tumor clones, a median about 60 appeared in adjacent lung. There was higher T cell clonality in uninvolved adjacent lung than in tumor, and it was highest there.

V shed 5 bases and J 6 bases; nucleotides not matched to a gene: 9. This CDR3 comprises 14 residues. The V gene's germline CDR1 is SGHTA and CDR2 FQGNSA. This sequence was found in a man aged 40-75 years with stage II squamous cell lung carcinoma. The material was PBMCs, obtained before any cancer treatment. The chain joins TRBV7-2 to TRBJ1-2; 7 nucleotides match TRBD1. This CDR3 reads CASSATGTVNGYTF. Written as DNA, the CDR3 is TGTGCCAGCAGCGCCACCGGGACAGTTAATGGCTACACCTTC.